This T cell receptor beta chain comes out of a study of CD8 T cells in ankylosing spondylitis. CDR3 length: 16 amino acids. Germline CDR1 and CDR2: DFQATT and SNEGSKA (reference sequence). Trimming cost V 0 bases and J 2 bases, with 16 bases left between them. Generation of TCR beta libraries employed quantitative 5'-RACE incorporating molecular barcodes. TCRdb independently ran MiXCR on the 5' RACE reads; one entry per CDR3 protein. The sample yields a few hundred thousand distinct CDR3 sequences, roughly 15% seen once. This clonotype was seen a handful of times. Its antigen is not identified. Study-wide points: The disease-linked clones had a CD8+ phenotype and low blood frequencies. Seven to nine highly homologous variants formed a TCR beta motif that appeared characteristic of ankylosing spondylitis blood. Reactive arthritis synovial fluid and blood previously showed some of these motif variants.

The sample was blood, either unsorted or a sorted T cell fraction (not recorded which). This TCR derives from a male donor with ankylosing spondylitis. The J gene is TRBJ2-5, the V gene TRBV20-1; no clear D gene. CDR3 loop: CSARDLGQPPQETQYF. The CDR3 DNA reads as TGCAGTGCTAGAGATCTCGGGCAGCCCCCTCAAGAGACCCAGTACTTC.